One and the same sample provided the 18 T cell receptor beta chains below, sequenced in a study of blood T cell repertoires in COVID-19. This table comes from immunoSEQ multiplex PCR, and its TCRdb copy is limited to in-frame clones, with some not included. The repertoire holds over 350,000 clones, around 87% seen once, with more than 0.9% in the top ten. Material for sequencing was PBMCs or T cells enriched from blood (not recorded which). These TCRs come from a woman younger than 45 with acute COVID-19.

The gene calls are TRBV27 and TRBJ1-2; D is perhaps TRBD1 (6 bases). Germline V gene lookup returns CDR1 MNHEY and CDR2 SMNVEV (reference sequence). The length of the CDR3 is 15 residues. Trimming took 5 bases from V and 3 from J, leaving 16 bases between them. CDR3 sequence: CASSRQGQDHYGYTF. The CDR3, as DNA: TGTGCCAGCAGTCGGCAGGGGCAAGATCACTATGGCTACACCTTC.

This clone is a singleton in its sample. The V gene is TRBV29-1, the J gene TRBJ1-1; D might be TRBD1 (6 bases). Trimming left V 5 bases short and J 6 bases short, with 16 bases between. The CDR3 runs 13 residues. CDR1 and CDR2 from the germline V gene are SQVTM and ANQGSEA. CDR3 sequence: CSVTQGFDAEAFF. In nucleotides, the CDR3 is TGCAGCGTTACACAGGGTTTTGATGCTGAAGCTTTCTTT.

V is TRBV2 and J is TRBJ1-2; D may be TRBD1 (5 bases). This CDR3 contains 14 residues. Germline CDR1 and CDR2: SNHLY and FYNNEI. Trimming pared 6 bases from V and 5 bases from J, leaving 16 bases between. The CDR3 loop is CASSASRGVYGYTF. The CDR3 nucleotides read TGTGCCAGCAGCGCCTCACGGGGGGTGTATGGCTACACCTTC.

This rearrangement joins TRBV7-2 to TRBJ2-4; 7 bases match TRBD1. CDR3 length: 16 residues. V shed 1 base, J shed 4 bases, and the junction held 7 bases outside the gene matches. Germline V lookup: CDR1 SGHTA, CDR2 FQGNSA. The DNA for the CDR3 is TGTGCCAGCAGCTTAGTAGGTACGGGACAGAAAAACATTCAGTACTTC. It codes for CASSLVGTGQKNIQYF.

About this clone: Additional DNA sequences in this sample encode the identical CDR3. This chain's CDR3 is CASSVGGRDYGYTF. CDR3 nucleotide sequence: TGTGCCAGCAGCGTAGGCGGGAGAGACTATGGCTACACCTTC. The genes are TRBV9 and TRBJ1-2, with D unresolved. CDR1 and CDR2 (germline): SGDLS, YYNGEE. V was cut by 0 bases and J by 3 bases, with 9 bases left in between. This CDR3 region has 14 residues.

The J gene is TRBJ2-5, the V gene TRBV18; D possibly corresponds to TRBD1 (6 bases). In germline, CDR1 is KGHSH, CDR2 LQKENI. The CDR3 is 13 residues long. The ends were cut back, 3 bases at V and 1 base at J, with 6 bases in the middle. The CDR3 spells CASSPRGQETQYF. The CDR3 region has the DNA TGTGCCAGCTCACCCAGGGGCCAAGAGACCCAGTACTTC.

This chain links TRBV25-1 with TRBJ2-2, with D perhaps matching TRBD2 (7 bases). The V gene's germline CDR1 is MGHDK and CDR2 SYGVNS. The V end lost 5 bases, the J end lost 5 bases, and 12 bases lay between the germline ends. The CDR3 sequence is 14 residues long. CDR3 amino acids: CASSPRGRTGELFF. The CDR3 DNA reads TGTGCCAGCAGTCCGCGGGGGCGAACCGGGGAGCTGTTTTTT.

Only one count was recorded for this clone. V usage is TRBV7-9 and J usage is TRBJ1-6, with D maybe TRBD1 (5 bases). Trimming shortened V by 1 base and J by 7 bases, and 8 bases separated the two germline ends. The CDR3 is 14 amino acids. From germline, CDR1 is SEHNR and CDR2 FQNEAQ (reference sequence). The CDR3 spells CASSLGKGNSPLHF. CDR3 sequence (DNA): TGTGCCAGCAGCTTAGGAAAGGGGAATTCACCCCTCCACTTT.

The chain is built from TRBV5-1 and TRBJ1-2, with TRBD1 identical over 7 bases. Germline V gene data show CDR1 as SGHRS and CDR2 as YFSETQ. The CDR3 is 13 amino acids. The J segment lost 8 bases and the V segment lost 5 bases, leaving 9 bases of the junction unmatched. CDR3 sequence (DNA): TGCGCCAGCAGTTCCGAAGGGGGCCACGGCTACACCTTC. It codes for CASSSEGGHGYTF.

The gene calls are TRBV4-1 and TRBJ2-4, with 11 positions matching TRBD2. V lost 1 base, J lost 2 bases, and 16 bases stayed unmatched. CDR1 is MGHRA and CDR2 is YSYEKL in the germline V gene. CDR3 size: 21 residues. The CDR3 loop is CASSQATGLAGGSGSKNIQYF. CDR3 coding DNA: TGCGCCAGCAGCCAAGCGACGGGCCTAGCGGGGGGATCTGGATCCAAAAACATTCAGTACTTC.

This clone was picked up one time. The rearrangement joins TRBV12-3 or TRBV12-4 to TRBJ1-5; D is unresolved. The V gene lost 6 bases and the J gene lost 5 bases, with 8 bases spanning the gap. The CDR3 is made up of 12 amino acids. The CDR3 nucleotides are TGTGCCAGCAGGCAAGCCTATCAGCCCCAGCATTTT. Translating it yields CASRQAYQPQHF.

The chain links TRBV2 to TRBJ2-7; 11 positions agree with TRBD2. V gave up 7 bases and J gave up 2 bases; unmatched junction bases: 10. Looked up from germline, CDR1 is SNHLY and CDR2 is FYNNEI. The CDR3 is made up of 16 amino acids. CDR3 bases: TGTGCCAGCACCGAGAGCACGACTAGCGGGACCTACGAGCAGTACTTC. It codes for CASTESTTSGTYEQYF.

The chain joins TRBV6-5 to TRBJ2-7; no clear D gene. This CDR3 contains 14 residues. Trimming pared 6 bases from V and 2 bases from J, leaving 14 bases between. Germline loops: CDR1 MNHEY, CDR2 SVGAGI. The CDR3 protein is CASRDGDLPYEQYF. DNA for the CDR3: TGTGCCAGCAGGGATGGTGACTTGCCCTACGAGCAGTACTTC.

This chain links TRBV29-1 with TRBJ1-1, with D possibly TRBD1 on 6 matching bases. The V end lost 8 bases, the J end lost 1 base, and 11 bases lay between the germline ends. The CDR3 runs to 12 residues. Germline V gene lookup returns CDR1 SQVTM and CDR2 ANQGSEA. The CDR3 protein is CSHRAGNTEAFF. In nucleotides, the CDR3 is TGCAGCCACAGGGCTGGGAACACTGAAGCTTTCTTT.

The chain joins TRBV7-3 to TRBJ2-7, with D possibly matching TRBD2 (5 bases). CDR1 is SGHTA and CDR2 is FQGTGA in the germline V gene. This CDR3 is 13 amino acids long. V was cut by 4 bases and J by 7 bases, with 14 bases left in between. The CDR3 loop is CASSSGLWGEQYF. Here the CDR3 DNA reads TGTGCCAGCAGCTCCGGACTCTGGGGAGAGCAGTACTTC.

This sequence joins TRBV6-2 or TRBV6-3 and TRBJ2-7, with a weak D call TRBD1 (6 bases). Germline V CDR1 and CDR2: MNHEY, SVGEGT. The germline V and J ends were trimmed by 6 bases and 0 bases, with 18 bases remaining between them. The CDR3 consists of 16 residues. CDR3 coding DNA: TGTGCCAGCAGCCAGCTTTTCACAGGGTTCTCCTACGAGCAGTACTTC. It is translated as CASSQLFTGFSYEQYF.

The V call is TRBV4-2, the J call TRBJ1-5; 9 bases agree with TRBD1. In germline, CDR1 is LGHNA, CDR2 YNFKEQ. This CDR3 is built from 15 residues. The ends lost 3 bases at V and 1 base at J; junction bases unmatched: 1. The CDR3 loop is CASSQTGGSNQPQHF. The CDR3, as DNA: TGTGCCAGCAGCCAGACAGGGGGAAGCAATCAGCCCCAGCATTTT.

This sequence joins TRBV5-1 and TRBJ1-1; 9 positions match TRBD1. Germline V CDR1 and CDR2: SGHRS, YFSETQ. The CDR3 spans 16 residues. V shed 0 bases and J 3 bases; nucleotides not matched to a gene: 6. The CDR3 DNA is TGCGCCAGCAGCTTGGGACCGGGACAGGGCGACACTGAAGCTTTCTTT. This encodes CASSLGPGQGDTEAFF.